This TCR beta chain derives from a study of blood T cell repertoires in COVID-19. The length of the CDR3 is 14 residues. Germline V gene sequence: CDR1 SNHLY, CDR2 FYNNEI. Germline trimming cut 2 bases from V and 4 bases from J; bases unmatched to any gene: 4. This table comes from immunoSEQ multiplex PCR, and its TCRdb copy is limited to in-frame clones, with some not included. The data contain 150,000 to 200,000 clones, 70% to 80% of them singletons. The receptor was derived from a woman in her thirties or forties with COVID-19, enrolled during active disease. Sequenced input: peripheral blood. The chain employs TRBV2 and TRBJ1-1; 7 bases match TRBD1. CDR3 sequence reads: CASSEMSGGTEAFF. CDR3 nucleotide sequence: TGTGCCAGCAGTGAAATGTCAGGGGGCACTGAAGCTTTCTTT. Variable domain in full (rest from reference TRBV2 and TRBJ1-1): EPEVTQTPSHQVTQMGQEVILRCVPISNHLYFYWYRQILGQKVEFLVSFYNNEISEKSEIFDDQFSVERPDGSNFTLKIRSTKLEDSAMYFCASSEMSGGTEAFFGQGTRLTVV.